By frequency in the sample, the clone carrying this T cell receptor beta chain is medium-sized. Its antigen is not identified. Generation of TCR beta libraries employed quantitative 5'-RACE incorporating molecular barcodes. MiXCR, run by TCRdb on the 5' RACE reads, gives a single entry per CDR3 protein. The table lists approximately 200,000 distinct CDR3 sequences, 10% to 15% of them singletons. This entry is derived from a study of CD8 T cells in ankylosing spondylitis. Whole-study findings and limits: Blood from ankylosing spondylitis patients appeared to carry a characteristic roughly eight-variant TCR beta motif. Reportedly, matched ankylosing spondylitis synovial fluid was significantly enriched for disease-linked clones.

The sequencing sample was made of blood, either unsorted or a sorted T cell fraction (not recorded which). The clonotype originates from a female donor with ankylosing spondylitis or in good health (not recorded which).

This CDR3 is CASSVIPGDNNEQFF. In DNA form, the CDR3 reads TGTGCCAGCAGCGTAATACCGGGTGATAACAATGAGCAGTTCTTC. The chain uses TRBV9 and TRBJ2-1; D is unclear. The ends were cut back, 1 base at V and 5 bases at J, with 13 bases in the middle. The germline V gene encodes CDR1 SGDLS and CDR2 YYNGEE. The CDR3 is made up of 15 amino acids.